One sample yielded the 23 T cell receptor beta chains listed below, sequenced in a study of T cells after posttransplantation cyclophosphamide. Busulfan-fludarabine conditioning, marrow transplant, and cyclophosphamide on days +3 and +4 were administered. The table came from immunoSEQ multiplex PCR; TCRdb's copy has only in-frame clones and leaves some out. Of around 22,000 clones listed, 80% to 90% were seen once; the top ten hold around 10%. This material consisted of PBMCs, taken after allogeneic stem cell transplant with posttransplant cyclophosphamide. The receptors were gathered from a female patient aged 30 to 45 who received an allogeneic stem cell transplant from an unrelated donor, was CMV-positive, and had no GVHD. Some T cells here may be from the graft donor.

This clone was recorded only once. CDR3 sequence (DNA): TGTGCCAGCTCACCGTCCTCCAGAAATCCCACCTCCGCGGGCTACTATGGCTACACCTTC. Its translation: CASSPSSRNPTSAGYYGYTF. The genes are TRBV18 and TRBJ1-2; D is ambiguous. CDR1 is KGHSH, CDR2 LQKENI, per germline. The CDR3 sequence is 20 residues long. The V end was cut by 3 bases, the J end by 3 bases, with 29 bases between.

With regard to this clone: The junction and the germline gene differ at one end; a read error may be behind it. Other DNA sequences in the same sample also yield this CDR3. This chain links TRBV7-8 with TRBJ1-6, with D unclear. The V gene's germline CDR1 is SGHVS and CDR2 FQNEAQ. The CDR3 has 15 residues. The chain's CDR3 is CASSPRTDYNSPLHF. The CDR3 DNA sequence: TGTGCCAGCAGCCCACGGACTGACTATAATTCCCCCCTCCACTTT.

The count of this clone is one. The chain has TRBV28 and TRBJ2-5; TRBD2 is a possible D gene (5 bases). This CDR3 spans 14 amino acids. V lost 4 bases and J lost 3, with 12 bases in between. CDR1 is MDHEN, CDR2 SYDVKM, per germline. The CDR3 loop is CASSSPPGEETQYF. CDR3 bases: TGTGCCAGCAGTTCCCCCCCCGGGGAAGAGACCCAGTACTTC.

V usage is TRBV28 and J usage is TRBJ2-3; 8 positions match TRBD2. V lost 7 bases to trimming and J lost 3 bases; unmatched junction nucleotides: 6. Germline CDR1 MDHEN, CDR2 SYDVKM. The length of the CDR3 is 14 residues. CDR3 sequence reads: CASNQGLETDTQYF. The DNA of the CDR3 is TGTGCCAGCAATCAGGGACTAGAGACAGATACGCAGTATTTT.

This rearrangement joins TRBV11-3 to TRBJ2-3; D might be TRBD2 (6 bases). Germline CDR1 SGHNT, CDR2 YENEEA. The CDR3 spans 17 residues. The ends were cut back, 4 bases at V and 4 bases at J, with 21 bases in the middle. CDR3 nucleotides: TGTGCCAGCAGCTCGCGTGGAGGCGGGGAGGTGGCAGATACGCAGTATTTT. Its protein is CASSSRGGGEVADTQYF.

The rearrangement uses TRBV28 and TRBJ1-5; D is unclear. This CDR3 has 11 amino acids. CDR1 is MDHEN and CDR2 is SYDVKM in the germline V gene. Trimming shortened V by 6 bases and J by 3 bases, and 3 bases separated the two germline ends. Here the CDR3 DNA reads TGTGCCAGCAGAGCCAATCAGCCCCAGCATTTT. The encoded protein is CASRANQPQHF.

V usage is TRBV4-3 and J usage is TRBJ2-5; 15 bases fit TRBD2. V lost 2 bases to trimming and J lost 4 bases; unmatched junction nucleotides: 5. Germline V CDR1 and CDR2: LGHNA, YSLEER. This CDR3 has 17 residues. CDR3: CASSQRTSGGAGETQYF. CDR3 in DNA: TGCGCCAGCAGCCAACGGACTAGCGGGGGGGCCGGAGAGACCCAGTACTTC.

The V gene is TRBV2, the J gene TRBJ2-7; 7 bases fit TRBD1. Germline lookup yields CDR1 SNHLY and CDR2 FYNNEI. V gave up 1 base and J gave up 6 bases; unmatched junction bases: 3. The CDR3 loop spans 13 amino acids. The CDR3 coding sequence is TGTGCCAGCAGTGAAGGTAGGGGGCTCGAGCAGTACTTC. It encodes CASSEGRGLEQYF.

The CDR3 DNA reads TGTGCCAGCAGCGCCGGGACAGGGTTTGGCTACACCTTC. Its protein product is CASSAGTGFGYTF. The rearrangement joins TRBV13 to TRBJ1-2, with 9 bases aligning to TRBD1. Germline trimming cut 5 bases from V and 7 bases from J; bases unmatched to any gene: 5. This CDR3 is built from 13 residues. Per germline, CDR1 PRHDT and CDR2 FYEKMQ (reference sequence). The full variable domain, completed using reference TRBV13 and TRBJ1-2, is AAGVIQSPRHLIKEKRETATLKCYPIPRHDTVYWYQQGPGQDPQFLISFYEKMQSDKGSIPDRFSAQQFSDYHSELNMSSLELGDSALYFCASSAGTGFGYTFGSGTRLTVV.

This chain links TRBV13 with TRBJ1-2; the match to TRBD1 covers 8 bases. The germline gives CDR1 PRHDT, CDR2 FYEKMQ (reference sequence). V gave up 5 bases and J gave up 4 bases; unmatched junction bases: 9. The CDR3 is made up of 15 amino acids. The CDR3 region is CASSQRRTGLYGYTF. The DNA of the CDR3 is TGTGCCAGCAGCCAACGGAGGACAGGGCTCTATGGCTACACCTTC.

CDR3 DNA: TGTGCCAGCATAGCTAGCAGGAACACCGGGGAGCTGTTTTTT. Encoded protein: CASIASRNTGELFF. The chain recombines TRBV11-2 with TRBJ2-2; possibly TRBD2 for D (5 bases). This CDR3 spans 14 amino acids. V was trimmed by 7 bases and J by 1 base, leaving 10 bases between them. The germline V gene has CDR1 SGHAT and CDR2 FQNNGV. The full variable domain, rest sourced from reference TRBV11-2 and TRBJ2-2, is EAGVAQSPRYKIIEKRQSVAFWCNPISGHATLYWYQQILGQGPKLLIQFQNNGVVDDSQLPKDRFSAERLKGVDSTLKIQPAKLEDSAVYLCASIASRNTGELFFGEGSRLTVL.

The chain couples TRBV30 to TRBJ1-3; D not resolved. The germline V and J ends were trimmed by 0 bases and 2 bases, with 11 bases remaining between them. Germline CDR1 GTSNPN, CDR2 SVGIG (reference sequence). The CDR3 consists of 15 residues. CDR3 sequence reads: CAWSVLGGPGNTIYF. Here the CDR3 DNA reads TGTGCCTGGAGTGTACTAGGAGGCCCTGGAAACACCATATATTTT.

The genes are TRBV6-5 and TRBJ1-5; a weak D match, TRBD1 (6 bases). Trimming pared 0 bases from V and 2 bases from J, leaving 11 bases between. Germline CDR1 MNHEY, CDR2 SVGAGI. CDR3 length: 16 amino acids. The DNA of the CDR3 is TGTGCCAGCAGTTACTCGTACAGGGTTGGCAATCAGCCCCAGCATTTT. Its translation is CASSYSYRVGNQPQHF.

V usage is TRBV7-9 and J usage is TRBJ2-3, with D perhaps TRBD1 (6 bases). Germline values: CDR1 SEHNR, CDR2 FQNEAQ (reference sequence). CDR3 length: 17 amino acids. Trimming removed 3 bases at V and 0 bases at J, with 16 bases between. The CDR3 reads CASSFLHQGISTDTQYF. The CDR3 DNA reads TGTGCCAGCAGCTTCCTACATCAGGGGATAAGCACAGATACGCAGTATTTT.

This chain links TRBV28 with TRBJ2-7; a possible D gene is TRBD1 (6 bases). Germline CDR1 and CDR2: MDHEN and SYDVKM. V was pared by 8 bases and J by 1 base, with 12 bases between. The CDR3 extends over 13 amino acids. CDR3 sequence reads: CASSGAQSYEQYF. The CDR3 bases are TGTGCCAGCTCAGGGGCCCAATCCTACGAGCAGTACTTC. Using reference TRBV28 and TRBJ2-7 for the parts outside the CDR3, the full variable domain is DVKVTQSSRYLVKRTGEKVFLECVQDMDHENMFWYRQDPGLGLRLIYFSYDVKMKEKGDIPEGYSVSREKKERFSLILESASTNQTSMYLCASSGAQSYEQYFGPGTRLTVT.

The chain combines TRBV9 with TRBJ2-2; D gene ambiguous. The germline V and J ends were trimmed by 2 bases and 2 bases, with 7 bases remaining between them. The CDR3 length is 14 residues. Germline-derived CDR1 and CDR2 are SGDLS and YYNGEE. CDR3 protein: CASSVSSNTGELFF. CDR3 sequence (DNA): TGTGCCAGCAGCGTTTCTAGTAACACCGGGGAGCTGTTTTTT.

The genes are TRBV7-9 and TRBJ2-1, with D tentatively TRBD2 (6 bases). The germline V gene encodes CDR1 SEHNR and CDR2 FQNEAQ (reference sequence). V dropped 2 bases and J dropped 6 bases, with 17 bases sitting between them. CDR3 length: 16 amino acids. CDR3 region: CASSLKGGHQTNEQFF. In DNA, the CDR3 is TGTGCCAGCAGCTTAAAGGGAGGACACCAAACCAATGAGCAGTTCTTC.

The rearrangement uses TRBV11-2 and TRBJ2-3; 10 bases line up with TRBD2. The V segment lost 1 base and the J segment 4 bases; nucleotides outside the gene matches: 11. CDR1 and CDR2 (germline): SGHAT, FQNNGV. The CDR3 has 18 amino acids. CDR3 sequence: CASSLVLAGGRGADTQYF. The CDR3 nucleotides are TGTGCCAGCAGCTTAGTGTTAGCGGGGGGCCGAGGGGCAGATACGCAGTATTTT.

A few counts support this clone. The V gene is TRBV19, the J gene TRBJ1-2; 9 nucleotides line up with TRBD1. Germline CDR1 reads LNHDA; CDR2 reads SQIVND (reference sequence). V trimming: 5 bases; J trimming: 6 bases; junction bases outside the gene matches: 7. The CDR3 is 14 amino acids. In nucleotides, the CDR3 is TGTGCCAGTAGTCCAGGGACAGGGAACCATGGCTACACCTTC. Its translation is CASSPGTGNHGYTF. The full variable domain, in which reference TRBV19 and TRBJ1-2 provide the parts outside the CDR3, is DGGITQSPKYLFRKEGQNVTLSCEQNLNHDAMYWYRQDPGQGLRLIYYSQIVNDFQKGDIAEGYSVSREKKESFPLTVTSAQKNPTAFYLCASSPGTGNHGYTFGSGTRLTVV.

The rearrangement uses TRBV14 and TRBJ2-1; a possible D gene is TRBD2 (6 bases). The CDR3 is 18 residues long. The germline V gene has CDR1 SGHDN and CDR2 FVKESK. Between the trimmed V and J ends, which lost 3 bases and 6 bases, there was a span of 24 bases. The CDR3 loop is CASSQPRGTRPSGNEQFF. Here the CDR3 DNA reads TGTGCCAGCAGCCAGCCCCGGGGGACGCGGCCAAGCGGCAATGAGCAGTTCTTC.

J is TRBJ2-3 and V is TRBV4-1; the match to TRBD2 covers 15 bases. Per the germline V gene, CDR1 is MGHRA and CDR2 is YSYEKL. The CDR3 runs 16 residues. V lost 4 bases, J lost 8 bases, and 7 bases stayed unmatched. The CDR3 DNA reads TGCGCCAGCAGCCCCAGGACTAGCGGGGGGGTGGGTACGCAGTATTTT. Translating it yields CASSPRTSGGVGTQYF.

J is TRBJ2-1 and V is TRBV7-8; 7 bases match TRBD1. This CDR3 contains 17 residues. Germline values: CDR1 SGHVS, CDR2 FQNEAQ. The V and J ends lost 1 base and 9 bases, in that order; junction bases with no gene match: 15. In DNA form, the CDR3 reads TGTGCCAGCAGCTTAGAGACAGGGTGGTCCACGGTCGGTGAGCAGTTCTTC. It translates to CASSLETGWSTVGEQFF.

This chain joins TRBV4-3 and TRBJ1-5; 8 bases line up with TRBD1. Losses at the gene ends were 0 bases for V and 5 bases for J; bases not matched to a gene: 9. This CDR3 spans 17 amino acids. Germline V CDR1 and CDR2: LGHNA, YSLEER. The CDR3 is CASSQERGQGADQPQHF. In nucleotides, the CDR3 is TGCGCCAGCAGCCAAGAACGAGGACAGGGAGCGGATCAGCCCCAGCATTTT.